The 13 T cell receptor beta chains below all came from one sample that was sequenced in a study of identical twins. TCRdb fed the 5' RACE reads into MiXCR, producing one record per CDR3 protein. The table lists some 230,000 distinct CDR3 sequences, under 8.5% of them singletons. These data were also filed under a second study, of T cells expressing NK-cell markers.

Sequenced sample: CD8+ T cells sorted from blood. Receptors originate from a woman aged 18-29 years in good health.

This clonotype was detected many times. The chain has TRBV27 and TRBJ2-7; D uncertain. The germline V and J ends were trimmed by 4 bases and 5 bases, with 6 bases remaining between them. In germline, CDR1 is MNHEY, CDR2 SMNVEV (reference sequence). The CDR3 spans 11 residues. The CDR3 nucleotides read TGTGCCAGCAGTTGGCTGGACGAGCAGTACTTC. Translation gives CASSWLDEQYF.

Notes on this clonotype: This sequence may be a read error, since a much larger clone differs from it by one base. The V call is TRBV29-1, the J call TRBJ2-7; D not resolved. Germline CDR1 SQVTM, CDR2 ANQGSEA. The CDR3 contains 12 residues. V dropped 8 bases and J dropped 0 bases, with 11 bases sitting between them. CDR3 region: CSLPKSSYEQYF. DNA of the CDR3: TGCAGCCTTCCTAAGTCCTCCTACGAGCAGTACTTC.

This clonotype was counted ten times or more. The chain uses TRBV7-6 and TRBJ1-2, with a weak D call TRBD1 (5 bases). Per the germline V gene, CDR1 is SGHVS and CDR2 is FNYEAQ. The CDR3 length is 16 residues. Trimming pared 5 bases from V and 4 bases from J, leaving 20 bases between. The CDR3 bases are TGTGCCAGCAGCCCCAGGAGGGGAAGACAGCCCTATGGCTACACCTTC. Translated, it gives CASSPRRGRQPYGYTF. Supplemented by reference TRBV7-6 and TRBJ1-2, the full variable domain reads GAGVSQSPRYKVTKRGQDVALRCDPISGHVSLYWYRQALGQGPEFLTYFNYEAQQDKSGLPNDRFSAERPEGSISTLTIQRTEQRDSAMYRCASSPRRGRQPYGYTFGSGTRLTVV.

This clonotype was seen a few times. The V call is TRBV6-5, the J call TRBJ2-1, with D unclear. Germline loops: CDR1 MNHEY, CDR2 SVGAGI. Trimming pared 4 bases from V and 8 bases from J, leaving 9 bases between. The CDR3 is made up of 12 amino acids. The CDR3 nucleotides read TGTGCCAGCAGTTCTCCGGTGGATGAGCAGTTCTTC. It codes for CASSSPVDEQFF.

CDR3 nucleotide sequence: TGTGCCAGCAACCCGGGACAGGGGATTCGGTCACCCCTCCACTTT. Amino acids: CASNPGQGIRSPLHF. V gene TRBV6-2 or TRBV6-3 combines with J gene TRBJ1-6; 10 bases align to TRBD1. This CDR3 spans 15 amino acids. Germline CDR1 is MNHEY and CDR2 is SVGEGT. The V gene end was trimmed by 7 bases and the J gene end by 10 bases; junction bases not matched to a gene: 10.

The genes are TRBV9 and TRBJ2-7; 7 bases are shared with TRBD2. V lost 2 bases, J lost 2 bases, and 7 bases stayed unmatched. The CDR3 runs to 15 residues. The germline CDR1 and CDR2 sequences are SGDLS and YYNGEE. CDR3 region: CASSVAAGRAYEQYF. In DNA form, the CDR3 reads TGTGCCAGCAGCGTGGCGGCAGGGAGGGCCTACGAGCAGTACTTC.

By share, this clonotype ranks as medium-sized (0.01 to 0.1%). At one end, the junction sequence differs from germline, possibly due to a read error. The chain employs TRBV12-3 or TRBV12-4 and TRBJ2-1; no definite D call. This CDR3 is 11 amino acids long. Here the CDR3 reads CASSLGNEQFF. The DNA of the CDR3 is TGTGCCAGCAGCTTAGGCAATGAGCAGTTCTTC.

The rearrangement links TRBV29-1 to TRBJ2-7, with 9 bases that match TRBD2. V was clipped by 1 base and J by 4 bases; unmatched bases: 11. Germline loops: CDR1 SQVTM, CDR2 ANQGSEA. The CDR3 runs 16 residues. The chain's CDR3 is CSVEGGREGRSYEQYF. CDR3 DNA: TGCAGCGTTGAAGGAGGGCGGGAGGGCCGTTCTTACGAGCAGTACTTC.

This clonotype has a handful of counts. The J gene is TRBJ2-7, the V gene TRBV2; weak D call: TRBD1 (5 bases). CDR1 SNHLY and CDR2 FYNNEI come from the germline V gene. Trimming took off 4 bases at V and 1 base at J, with 8 bases between the two ends. The length of the CDR3 is 13 residues. CDR3 DNA sequence: TGTGCCAGCAGTGGGACACGTTCCTACGAGCAGTACTTC. It translates to CASSGTRSYEQYF.

In this sample, this clonotype turned up many times. One junction end disagrees with the germline gene, perhaps due to a read error. The rearrangement uses TRBV5-6 and TRBJ1-1; D uncertain. The CDR3 totals 11 residues. Germline CDR1 is SGHDT and CDR2 is YYEEEE. The CDR3 loop reads CASSAGLQWYF. The CDR3 coding sequence is TGTGCCAGCAGTGCGGGCCTGCAGTGGTACTTT.

This chain connects TRBV27 to TRBJ1-1; D is possibly TRBD1 (5 bases). V lost 5 bases and J 6 bases, leaving 16 bases between the germline ends. There are 14 residues in the CDR3. CDR1 is MNHEY and CDR2 is SMNVEV in the germline V gene (reference sequence). The CDR3 here is CASSPEGRFSEAFF. The CDR3 DNA reads TGTGCCAGCAGTCCAGAGGGGCGGTTTTCTGAAGCTTTCTTT.

This clonotype occurred many times. The chain carries TRBV13 and TRBJ1-2; 9 nucleotides match TRBD1. The CDR3 has 14 residues. From germline, CDR1 is PRHDT and CDR2 FYEKMQ (reference sequence). The V gene end was trimmed by 4 bases and the J gene end by 7 bases; junction bases not matched to a gene: 7. The CDR3 DNA reads TGTGCCAGCAGCTCAGGGACAGGGAAAGGTGGCTACACCTTC. It codes for CASSSGTGKGGYTF. The full variable domain, completed using reference TRBV13 and TRBJ1-2, is AAGVIQSPRHLIKEKRETATLKCYPIPRHDTVYWYQQGPGQDPQFLISFYEKMQSDKGSIPDRFSAQQFSDYHSELNMSSLELGDSALYFCASSSGTGKGGYTFGSGTRLTVV.

This clonotype appeared a few times. This rearrangement joins TRBV7-3 to TRBJ2-3; D might be TRBD2 (7 bases). Trimming pared 0 bases from V and 5 bases from J, leaving 12 bases between. CDR1 and CDR2 from the germline V gene are SGHTA and FQGTGA. The CDR3 runs to 15 residues. Here the CDR3 reads CASSLTGGPIDTQYF. The DNA for the CDR3 is TGTGCCAGCAGCTTAACGGGGGGGCCTATAGATACGCAGTATTTT.